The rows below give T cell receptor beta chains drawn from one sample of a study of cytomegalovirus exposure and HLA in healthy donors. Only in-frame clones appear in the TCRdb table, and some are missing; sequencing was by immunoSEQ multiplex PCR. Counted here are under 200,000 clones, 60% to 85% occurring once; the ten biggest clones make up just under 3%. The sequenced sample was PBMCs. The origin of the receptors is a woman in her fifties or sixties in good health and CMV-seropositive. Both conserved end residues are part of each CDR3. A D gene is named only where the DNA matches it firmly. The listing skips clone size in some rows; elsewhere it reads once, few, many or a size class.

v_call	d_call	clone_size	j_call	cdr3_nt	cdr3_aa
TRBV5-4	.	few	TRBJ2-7	TGTGCCAGCAGCTTGGCAAACGAGTACGAGCAGTACTTC	CASSLANEYEQYF
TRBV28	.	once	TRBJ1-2	TGTGCCAGCATTACGACGGGAGGCGAAGGCTATGGCTACACCTTC	CASITTGGEGYGYTF
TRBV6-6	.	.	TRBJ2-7	TGTGCCAGCAAAAAAGGGCAGGGAGGCAATTCCTACGAGCAGTACTTC	CASKKGQGGNSYEQYF
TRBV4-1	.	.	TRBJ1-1	TGCGCCAGCAACCTTGTGGTTACTAAACTGAACACTGAAGCTTTCTTT	CASNLVVTKLNTEAFF
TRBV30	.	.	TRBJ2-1	TGTGCCTGGAGTGTTAAGGGGGGGGGTTTCTACAATGAGCAGTTCTTC	CAWSVKGGGFYNEQFF
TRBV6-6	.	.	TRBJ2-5	TGTGCCAGCAGTTACACCGGACTGATTGGAGAGACCCAGTACTTC	CASSYTGLIGETQYF
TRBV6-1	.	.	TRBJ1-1	TGTGCCAGCAGTGGTATCAGGACCGGGAAGGCCGGATTGGCTTTCTTT	CASSGIRTGKAGLAFF
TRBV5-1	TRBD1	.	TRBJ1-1	TGCGCCAGCAGCCCCCAGCCCGGGACAGGGGGCGAGATGATGGTAGCTTTCTTT	CASSPQPGTGGEMMVAFF
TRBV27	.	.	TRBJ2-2	TGTGCCAGCAGCTGGACAGCGAACACCGGGGAGCTGTTTTTT	CASSWTANTGELFF
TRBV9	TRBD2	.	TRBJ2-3	TGTGCCAGCAGCCCTGGGACTAGCTCAGATACGCAGTATTTT	CASSPGTSSDTQYF
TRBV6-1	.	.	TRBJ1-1	TGTGCCCGTTCTCATAAAGCCAACACTGAAGCTTTCTTT	CARSHKANTEAFF
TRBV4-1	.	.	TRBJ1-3	TGCGCCAGCAGCCAAGAGAGCTTGATCCCCTACTCTGGAAACACCATATATTTT	CASSQESLIPYSGNTIYF
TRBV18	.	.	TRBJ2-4	TGTGCCAGCTCACCGGGGGGATCTGGAAACATTCAGTACTTC	CASSPGGSGNIQYF
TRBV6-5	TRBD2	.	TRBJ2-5	TGTGCCAGCAGCCAACTAGCGGGTGGGGAGACCCAGTACTTC	CASSQLAGGETQYF
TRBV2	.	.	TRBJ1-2	TGTGCCAGCAATCTCTGGAGGGCCGAAGGAGGCTACACCTTC	CASNLWRAEGGYTF
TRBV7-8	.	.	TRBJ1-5	TGTGCCAGCAGTTTGACAGACCAGAATCAGCCCCAGCATTTT	CASSLTDQNQPQHF
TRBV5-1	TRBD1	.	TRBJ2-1	TGCGCCAGCAGTTACGGCGTCACAGGGGGCGGTGAGCAGTTCTTC	CASSYGVTGGGEQFF
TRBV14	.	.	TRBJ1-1	TGTGCCAGCAGCCAAGAGGGAGGGGCGAGAAACACTGAAGCTTTCTTT	CASSQEGGARNTEAFF
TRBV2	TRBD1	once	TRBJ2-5	TGTGCCAGCAACCTAGGGGGCTGGGAGACCCAGTACTTC	CASNLGGWETQYF
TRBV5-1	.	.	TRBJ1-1	TGCGCCAGCAGCTTATCAAGCGTACTCATGAACACTGAAGCTTTCTTT	CASSLSSVLMNTEAFF
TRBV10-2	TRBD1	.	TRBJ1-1	TGCGCCAGCAGTGAAGGGACAGATATGAACACTGAAGCTTTCTTT	CASSEGTDMNTEAFF
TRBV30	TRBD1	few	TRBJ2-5	TGTGCCTGGAGAGGACAGGGGGGATTTCAAGAGACCCAGTACTTC	CAWRGQGGFQETQYF
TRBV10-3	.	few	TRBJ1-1	TGTGCCATCAGTGAGCCTCAGGCGGGGAACACTGAAGCTTTCTTT	CAISEPQAGNTEAFF
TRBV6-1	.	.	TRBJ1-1	TGTGCCAGCAGAGCCGTTTCAGGTGCGACTGAAGCTTTCTTT	CASRAVSGATEAFF
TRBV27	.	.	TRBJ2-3	TGTGCCAGCAGTCTAGGACAGAGCACAGATACGCAGTATTTT	CASSLGQSTDTQYF
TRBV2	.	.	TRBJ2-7	TGTGCCAGCAGTGAGGATTTGGGCAGTAGCTCCTACGAGCAGTACTTC	CASSEDLGSSSYEQYF
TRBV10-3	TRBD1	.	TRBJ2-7	TGTGCCATCAGTCACCTAAGGGGGCCCTACGAGCAGTACTTC	CAISHLRGPYEQYF
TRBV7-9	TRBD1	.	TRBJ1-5	TGTGCCAGCAGCTTAGCCGGGACAGGGGGCGTCAATCAGCCCCAGCATTTT	CASSLAGTGGVNQPQHF
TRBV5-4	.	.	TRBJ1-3	TGTGCCAGCAGCTCCAAGGGAGCTGGAAACACCATATATTTT	CASSSKGAGNTIYF
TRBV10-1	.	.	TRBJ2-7	TGCGCCAGCACTCGCCGGTCATGCGAGCAGTACTTC	CASTRRSCEQYF
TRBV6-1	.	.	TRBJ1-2	TGTGCCAGCGGAAGACTGGGTTGTGGCTACACCTTC	CASGRLGCGYTF
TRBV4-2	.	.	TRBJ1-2	TGTGCCAGCAGCCAAGATTGGGAAGAGGGCTATGGCTACACCTTC	CASSQDWEEGYGYTF
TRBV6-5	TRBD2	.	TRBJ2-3	TGTGCCAGCAGTTTACTAGCGGGGATCGGCACAGATACGCAGTATTTT	CASSLLAGIGTDTQYF
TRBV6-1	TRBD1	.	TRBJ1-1	TGTGCCAGCACTACGACAGGGAGATCCACTGAAGCTTTCTTT	CASTTTGRSTEAFF
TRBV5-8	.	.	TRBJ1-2	TGTGCCAGCCGGTTCCAGGATCCTTATGGCTACACCTTC	CASRFQDPYGYTF
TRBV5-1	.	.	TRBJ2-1	TGCGCCAGCAGCTTAGTACCCGGGACTGGTTCATATGAGCAGTTCTTC	CASSLVPGTGSYEQFF
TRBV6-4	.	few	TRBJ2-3	TGTGCCAGCAGTATAGATTCGGCAGATACGCAGTATTTT	CASSIDSADTQYF
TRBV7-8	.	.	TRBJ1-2	TGTGCCAGCAGCTTGGGCAGGGAGGATGGCTACACCTTC	CASSLGREDGYTF
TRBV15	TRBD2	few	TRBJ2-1	TGTGCCACCAGCAGAGATAAGGGGACTAGCGACTACAATGAGCAGTTCTTC	CATSRDKGTSDYNEQFF
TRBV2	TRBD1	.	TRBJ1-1	TGTGCCAGCAGACAGGGGCAGGGTTTCCGTACTGAAGCTTTCTTT	CASRQGQGFRTEAFF
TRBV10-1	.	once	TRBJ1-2	TGCGCCAGCAGTGATGAGGGAGCAGGTTATGGCTACACCTTC	CASSDEGAGYGYTF
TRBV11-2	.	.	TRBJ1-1	TGTGCCAGCAGCGCAGGAGACGACAGGAACACTGAAGCTTTCTTT	CASSAGDDRNTEAFF
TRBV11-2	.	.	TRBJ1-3	TGTGCCAGCAGCGGCGGGTGGTCTGGAAACACCATATATTTT	CASSGGWSGNTIYF
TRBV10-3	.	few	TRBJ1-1	TGTGCCATCAGGGAGCAGAACATCTTTGAAGCTTTCTTT	CAIREQNIFEAFF
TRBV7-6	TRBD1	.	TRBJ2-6	TGTGCCAGCAGCTTAGTGGCAGGGGGAAGCTCTGGGGCCAACGTCCTGACTTTC	CASSLVAGGSSGANVLTF
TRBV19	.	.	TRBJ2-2	TGTGCCAGTAGGCTACAGGGTCCCGGGGAGCTGTTTTTT	CASRLQGPGELFF
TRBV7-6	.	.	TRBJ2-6	TGTGCCAGCAGCCCTCGGGGTGCTGGGGCCAACGTCCTGACTTTC	CASSPRGAGANVLTF
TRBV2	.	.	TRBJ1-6	TGTGCCAGCACCCGGACGGGGTATAATTCACCCCTCCACTTT	CASTRTGYNSPLHF
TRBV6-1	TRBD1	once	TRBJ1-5	TGTGCCAGCAGCGGCAGAACAGGGGGCGAACAGCCCCAGCATTTT	CASSGRTGGEQPQHF
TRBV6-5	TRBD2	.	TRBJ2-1	TGTGCCAGCAGTTACGACCGGGGGGGGCGGGACAATGAGCAGTTCTTC	CASSYDRGGRDNEQFF
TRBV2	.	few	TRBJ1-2	TGTGCCAGCAGTGATAGTACAGTCTATGGCTACACCTTC	CASSDSTVYGYTF
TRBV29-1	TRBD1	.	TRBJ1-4	TGCAGCGTGGGACAGATGGCGGAAAAACTGTTTTTT	CSVGQMAEKLFF
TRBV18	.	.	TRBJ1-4	TGTGCCAGCTCACCCATCGTTGGCGAAAAACTGTTTTTT	CASSPIVGEKLFF
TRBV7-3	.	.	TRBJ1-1	TGTGCCAGCAGAAAAGGCGGGGGGGAGAACACTGAAGCTTTCTTT	CASRKGGGENTEAFF
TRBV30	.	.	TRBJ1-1	TGTGCCTGGAGTGTAACGACAGGAGCAGGAGGCACTGAAGCTTTCTTT	CAWSVTTGAGGTEAFF
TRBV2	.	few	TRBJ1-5	TGTGCCAGCAGGGCGACAGACCCCATACAGCCCCAGCATTTT	CASRATDPIQPQHF
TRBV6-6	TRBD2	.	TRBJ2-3	TGTGCCAGCAGTTTCCTTTTAGCGGGGGGAACAGATACGCAGTATTTT	CASSFLLAGGTDTQYF
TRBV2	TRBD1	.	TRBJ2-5	TGTGCCAGCACCCAGGGGGACGGTACGGGGACCCAGTACTTC	CASTQGDGTGTQYF
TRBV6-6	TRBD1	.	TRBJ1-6	TGTGCCAGCAGGCGGGACAGGGGCGATTCACCCCTCCACTTT	CASRRDRGDSPLHF
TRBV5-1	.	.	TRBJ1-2	TGCGCCAGCAGCATTAGACCGGGACAAGGTGGCTACACCTTC	CASSIRPGQGGYTF